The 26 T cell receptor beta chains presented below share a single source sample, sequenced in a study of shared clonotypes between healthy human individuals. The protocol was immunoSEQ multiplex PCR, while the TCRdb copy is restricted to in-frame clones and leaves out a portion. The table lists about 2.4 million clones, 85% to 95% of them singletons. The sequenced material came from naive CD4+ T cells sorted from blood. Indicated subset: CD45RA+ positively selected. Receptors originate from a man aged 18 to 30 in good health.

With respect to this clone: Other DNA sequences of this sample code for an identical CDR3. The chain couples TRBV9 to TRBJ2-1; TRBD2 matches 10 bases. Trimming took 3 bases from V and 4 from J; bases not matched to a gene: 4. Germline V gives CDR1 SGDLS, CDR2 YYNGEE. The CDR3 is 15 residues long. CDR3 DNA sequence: TGTGCCAGCAGCGCAACTAGCGGGGTTTACAATGAGCAGTTCTTC. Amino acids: CASSATSGVYNEQFF.

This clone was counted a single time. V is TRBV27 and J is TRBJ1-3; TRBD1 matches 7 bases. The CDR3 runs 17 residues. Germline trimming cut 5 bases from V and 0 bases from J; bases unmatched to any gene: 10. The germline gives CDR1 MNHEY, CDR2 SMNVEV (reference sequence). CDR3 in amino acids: CASSLTGQDSSGNTIYF. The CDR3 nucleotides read TGTGCCAGCAGTCTAACTGGACAGGATTCCTCTGGAAACACCATATATTTT.

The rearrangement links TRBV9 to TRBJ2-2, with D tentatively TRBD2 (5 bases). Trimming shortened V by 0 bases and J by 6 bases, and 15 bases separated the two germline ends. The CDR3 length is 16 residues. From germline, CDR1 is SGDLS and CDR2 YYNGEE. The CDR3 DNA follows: TGTGCCAGCAGCGTAGTTGCGACTATTCAATCCGGGGAGCTGTTTTTT. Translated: CASSVVATIQSGELFF. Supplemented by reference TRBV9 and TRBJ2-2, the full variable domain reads DSGVTQTPKHLITATGQRVTLRCSPRSGDLSVYWYQQSLDQGLQFLIQYYNGEERAKGNILERFSAQQFPDLHSELNLSSLELGDSALYFCASSVVATIQSGELFFGEGSRLTVL.

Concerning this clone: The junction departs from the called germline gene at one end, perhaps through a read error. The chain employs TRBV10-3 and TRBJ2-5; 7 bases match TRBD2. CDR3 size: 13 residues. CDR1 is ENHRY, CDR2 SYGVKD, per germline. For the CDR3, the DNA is TGTGCCATCAGTGCGAGCGGGGCGGGGTTCGTGGACTTC. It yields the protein CAISASGAGFVDF.

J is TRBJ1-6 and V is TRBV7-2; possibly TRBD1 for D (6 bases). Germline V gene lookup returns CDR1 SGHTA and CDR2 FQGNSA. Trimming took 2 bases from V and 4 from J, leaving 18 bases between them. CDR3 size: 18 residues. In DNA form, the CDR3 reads TGTGCCAGCAGCTTAAGGGCGCTCCAGGGGTCTTATAATTCACCCCTCCACTTT. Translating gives CASSLRALQGSYNSPLHF.

The CDR3 DNA reads TGTGCCAGTAGTAATGTCGGGCGACAGCCCCAGCATTTT. Translating it yields CASSNVGRQPQHF. The V call is TRBV19, the J call TRBJ1-5; D ambiguous. V was trimmed by 4 bases and J by 7 bases, leaving 11 bases between them. The CDR3 totals 13 residues. The V gene's germline CDR1 is LNHDA and CDR2 SQIVND (reference sequence).

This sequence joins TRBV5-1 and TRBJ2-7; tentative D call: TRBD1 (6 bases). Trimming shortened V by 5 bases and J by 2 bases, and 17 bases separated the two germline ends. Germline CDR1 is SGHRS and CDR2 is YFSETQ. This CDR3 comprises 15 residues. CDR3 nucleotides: TGCGCCAGCAGTCATACAGGGCCGTCCCCCTACGAGCAGTACTTC. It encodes CASSHTGPSPYEQYF.

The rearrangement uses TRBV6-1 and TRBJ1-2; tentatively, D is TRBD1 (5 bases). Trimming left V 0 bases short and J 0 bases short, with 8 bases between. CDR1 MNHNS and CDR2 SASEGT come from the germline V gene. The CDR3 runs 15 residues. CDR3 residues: CASSEAGVPNYGYTF. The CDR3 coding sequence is TGTGCCAGCAGTGAAGCGGGGGTGCCTAACTATGGCTACACCTTC.

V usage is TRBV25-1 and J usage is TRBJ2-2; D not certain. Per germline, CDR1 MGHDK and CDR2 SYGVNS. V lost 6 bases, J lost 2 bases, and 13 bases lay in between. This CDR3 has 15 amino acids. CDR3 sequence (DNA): TGTGCCAGCAGCGACCCGAACAGAAACACCGGGGAGCTGTTTTTT. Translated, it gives CASSDPNRNTGELFF.

In DNA, the CDR3 is TGTGCCAGCAGTACAGGGGGGTCGGCTGGAAACACCATATATTTT. Protein product: CASSTGGSAGNTIYF. The chain has TRBV6-6 and TRBJ1-3, with 8 bases lining up with TRBD1. The CDR3 loop spans 15 amino acids. CDR1 is MNHNY, CDR2 SVGAGI, per germline (reference sequence). With 5 bases clipped from V and 2 bases from J, the junction kept 5 bases outside the gene matches.

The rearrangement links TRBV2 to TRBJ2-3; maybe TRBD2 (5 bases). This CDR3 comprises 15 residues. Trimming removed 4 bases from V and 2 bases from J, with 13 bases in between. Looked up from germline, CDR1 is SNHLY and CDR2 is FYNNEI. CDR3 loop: CASSGEGLPTDTQYF. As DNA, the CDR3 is TGTGCCAGCAGTGGTGAGGGCCTCCCCACAGATACGCAGTATTTT.

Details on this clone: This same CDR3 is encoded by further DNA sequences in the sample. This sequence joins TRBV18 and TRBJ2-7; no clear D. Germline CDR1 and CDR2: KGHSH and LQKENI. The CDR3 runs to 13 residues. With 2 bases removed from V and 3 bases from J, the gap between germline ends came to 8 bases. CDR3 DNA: TGTGCCAGCTCACCAGGGGTTCTCTACGAGCAGTACTTC. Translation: CASSPGVLYEQYF.

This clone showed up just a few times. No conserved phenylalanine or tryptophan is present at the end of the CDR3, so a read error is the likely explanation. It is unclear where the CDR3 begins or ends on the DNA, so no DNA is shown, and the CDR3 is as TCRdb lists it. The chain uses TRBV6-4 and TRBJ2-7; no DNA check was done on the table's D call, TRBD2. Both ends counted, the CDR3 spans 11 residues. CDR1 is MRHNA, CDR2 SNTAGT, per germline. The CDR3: CATRTPSENVY.

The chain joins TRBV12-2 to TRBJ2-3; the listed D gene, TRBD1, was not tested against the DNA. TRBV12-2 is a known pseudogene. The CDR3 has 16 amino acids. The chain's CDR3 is CASRLSPGQGSDTQYF. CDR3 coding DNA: TGTGCAAGTCGCTTATCGCCGGGACAGGGATCAGATACGCAGTATTTT.

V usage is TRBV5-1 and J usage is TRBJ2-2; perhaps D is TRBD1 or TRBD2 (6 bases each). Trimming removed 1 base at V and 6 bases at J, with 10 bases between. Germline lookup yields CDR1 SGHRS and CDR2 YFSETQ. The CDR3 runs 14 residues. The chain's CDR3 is CASSLRGLSGELFF. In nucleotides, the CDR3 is TGCGCCAGCAGCTTGCGGGGGCTGTCCGGGGAGCTGTTTTTT. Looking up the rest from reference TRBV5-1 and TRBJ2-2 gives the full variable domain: KAGVTQTPRYLIKTRGQQVTLSCSPISGHRSVSWYQQTPGQGLQFLFEYFSETQRNKGNFPGRFSGRQFSNSRSEMNVSTLELGDSALYLCASSLRGLSGELFFGEGSRLTVL.

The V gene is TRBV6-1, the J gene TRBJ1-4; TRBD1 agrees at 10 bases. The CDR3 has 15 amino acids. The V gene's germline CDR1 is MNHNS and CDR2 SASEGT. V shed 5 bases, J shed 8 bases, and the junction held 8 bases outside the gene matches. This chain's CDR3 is CASSSGTGEREKLFF. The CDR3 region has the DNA TGTGCCAGCAGTTCTGGGACAGGGGAGCGAGAAAAACTGTTTTTT.

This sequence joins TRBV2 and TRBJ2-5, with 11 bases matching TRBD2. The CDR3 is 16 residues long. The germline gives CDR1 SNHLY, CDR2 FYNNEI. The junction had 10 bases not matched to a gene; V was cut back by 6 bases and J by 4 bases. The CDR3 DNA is TGTGCCAGCAGCGAAAGGGGACTAGCGGTTTTAGAGACCCAGTACTTC. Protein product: CASSERGLAVLETQYF.

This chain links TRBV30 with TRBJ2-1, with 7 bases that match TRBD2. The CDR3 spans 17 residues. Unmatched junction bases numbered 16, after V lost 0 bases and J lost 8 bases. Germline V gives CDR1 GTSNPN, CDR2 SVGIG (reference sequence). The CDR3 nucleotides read TGTGCCTGGAGTGTACTAAGCGGGACCCCCTTTAGGGATGAGCAGTTCTTC. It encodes CAWSVLSGTPFRDEQFF. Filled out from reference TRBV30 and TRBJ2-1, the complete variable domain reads SQTIHQWPATLVQPVGSPLSLECTVEGTSNPNLYWYRQAAGRGLQLLFYSVGIGQISSEVPQNLSASRPQDRQFILSSKKLLLSDSGFYLCAWSVLSGTPFRDEQFFGPGTRLTVL.

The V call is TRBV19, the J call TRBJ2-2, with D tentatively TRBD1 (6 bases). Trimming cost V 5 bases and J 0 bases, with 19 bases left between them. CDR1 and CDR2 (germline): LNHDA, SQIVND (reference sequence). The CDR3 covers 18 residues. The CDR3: CASSLIPKDRSNTGELFF. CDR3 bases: TGTGCCAGTAGTCTTATCCCAAAAGACAGGTCGAACACCGGGGAGCTGTTTTTT.

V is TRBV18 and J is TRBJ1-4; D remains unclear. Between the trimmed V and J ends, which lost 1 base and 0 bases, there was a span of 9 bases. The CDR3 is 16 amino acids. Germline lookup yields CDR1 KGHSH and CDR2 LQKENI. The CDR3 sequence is CASSPRGIATNEKLFF. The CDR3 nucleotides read TGTGCCAGCTCACCACGCGGAATTGCAACTAATGAAAAACTGTTTTTT.

In DNA, the CDR3 is TGCAGCGTTCGACAGGCAGAGCAGTACTTC. Protein sequence: CSVRQAEQYF. V is TRBV29-1 and J is TRBJ2-7, with a weak D call TRBD1 (6 bases). The V and J ends lost 5 bases and 7 bases respectively, with 9 bases between them. This CDR3 has 10 residues. Germline assignment: CDR1 SQVTM and CDR2 ANQGSEA.

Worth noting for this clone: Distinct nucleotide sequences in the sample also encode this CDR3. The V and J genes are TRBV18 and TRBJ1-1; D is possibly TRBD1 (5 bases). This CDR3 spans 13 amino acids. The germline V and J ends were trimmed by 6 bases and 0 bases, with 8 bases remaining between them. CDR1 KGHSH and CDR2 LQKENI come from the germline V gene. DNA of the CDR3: TGTGCCAGCTCTCCAGGGATGAACACTGAAGCTTTCTTT. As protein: CASSPGMNTEAFF.

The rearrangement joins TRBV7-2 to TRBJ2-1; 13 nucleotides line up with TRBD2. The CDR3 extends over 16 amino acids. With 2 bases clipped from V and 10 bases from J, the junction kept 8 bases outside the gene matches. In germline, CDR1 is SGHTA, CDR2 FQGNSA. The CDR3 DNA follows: TGTGCCAGCAGCTTACAACCGGGACTAGCGGGACGGGAGCAGTTCTTC. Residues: CASSLQPGLAGREQFF.

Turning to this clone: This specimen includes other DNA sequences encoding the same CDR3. CDR3 amino acids: CASSLGQGETQYF. Written as DNA, the CDR3 is TGTGCCAGCAGTCTAGGACAGGGGGAGACCCAGTACTTC. The chain joins TRBV11-2 to TRBJ2-5; 9 bases line up with TRBD1. Looked up from germline, CDR1 is SGHAT and CDR2 is FQNNGV. Trimming cost V 6 bases and J 5 bases; bases outside gene matches: 4. The CDR3 is 13 residues long.

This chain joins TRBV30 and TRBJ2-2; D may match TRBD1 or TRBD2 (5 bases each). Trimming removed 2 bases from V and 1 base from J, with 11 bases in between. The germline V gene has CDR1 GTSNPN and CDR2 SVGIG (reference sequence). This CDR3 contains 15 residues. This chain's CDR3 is CAWSPGRGNTGELFF. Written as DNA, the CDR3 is TGTGCCTGGAGTCCGGGACGGGGGAACACCGGGGAGCTGTTTTTT. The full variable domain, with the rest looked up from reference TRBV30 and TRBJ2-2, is SQTIHQWPATLVQPVGSPLSLECTVEGTSNPNLYWYRQAAGRGLQLLFYSVGIGQISSEVPQNLSASRPQDRQFILSSKKLLLSDSGFYLCAWSPGRGNTGELFFGEGSRLTVL.

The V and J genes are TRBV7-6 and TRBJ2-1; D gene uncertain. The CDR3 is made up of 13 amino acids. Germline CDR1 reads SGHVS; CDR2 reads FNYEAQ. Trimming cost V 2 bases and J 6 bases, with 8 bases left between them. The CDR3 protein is CASSLRPRNEQFF. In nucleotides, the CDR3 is TGTGCCAGCAGCTTAAGACCGCGCAATGAGCAGTTCTTC.